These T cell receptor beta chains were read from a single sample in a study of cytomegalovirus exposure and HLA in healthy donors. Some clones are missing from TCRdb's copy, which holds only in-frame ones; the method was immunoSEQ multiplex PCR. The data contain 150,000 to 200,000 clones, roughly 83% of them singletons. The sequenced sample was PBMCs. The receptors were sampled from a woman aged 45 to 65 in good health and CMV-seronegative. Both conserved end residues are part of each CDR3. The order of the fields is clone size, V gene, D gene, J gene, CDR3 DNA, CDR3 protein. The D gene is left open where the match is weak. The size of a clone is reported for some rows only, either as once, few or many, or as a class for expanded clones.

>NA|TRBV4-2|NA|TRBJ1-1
TGTGCCAGCAGCCAAGAAGAGGAGAACACTGAAGCTTTCTTT
CASSQEEENTEAFF
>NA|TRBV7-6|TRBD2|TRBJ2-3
TGTGCCAGCAGCTTCCTTCGACAGGGTGGAGCGGGGGGTCCTTCAGATACGCAGTATTTT
CASSFLRQGGAGGPSDTQYF
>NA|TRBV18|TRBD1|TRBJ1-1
TGTGCCAGCAGGGACAGGGGGCCCAACACTGAAGCTTTCTTT
CASRDRGPNTEAFF
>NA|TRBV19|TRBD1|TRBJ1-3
TGTGCCACCGGACAGGCTGGAAACACCATATATTTT
CATGQAGNTIYF
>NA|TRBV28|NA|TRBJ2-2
TGTGCCAGCAGTTTCGGGGTCGCCCGGAGGAACACCGGGGAGCTGTTTTTT
CASSFGVARRNTGELFF
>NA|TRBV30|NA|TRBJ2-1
TGTGCCTCAAACCCGGGAATAGGTCGGGAGAGTTACAATGAGCAGTTCTTC
CASNPGIGRESYNEQFF
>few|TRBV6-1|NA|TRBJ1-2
TGTGCCAGCAGTGAGAACCCAGTTGGCTACACCTTC
CASSENPVGYTF
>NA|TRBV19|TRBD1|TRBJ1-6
TGTGCCAGCAGGGGGTGGAAGGGATCACCCCTCCACTTT
CASRGWKGSPLHF
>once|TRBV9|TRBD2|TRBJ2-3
TGTGCCAGCAGCTTGAGAGGGGTAGGACTAGCGGGGCTCACAGATACGCAGTATTTT
CASSLRGVGLAGLTDTQYF
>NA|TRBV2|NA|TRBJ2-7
TGTGCCAGCAGTGATCACCCTTGGAGGGACTACGAGCAGTACTTC
CASSDHPWRDYEQYF
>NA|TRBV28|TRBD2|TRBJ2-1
TGTGCCAGCAGTTCCGCCCTCGGGACTAGTCTTCGGCGGGGCTCCTACAATGAGCAGTTCTTC
CASSSALGTSLRRGSYNEQFF
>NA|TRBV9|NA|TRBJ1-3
TGTGCCAGCAGCGTAGAGCCGTCTGGAAACACCATATATTTT
CASSVEPSGNTIYF
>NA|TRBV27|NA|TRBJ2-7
TGTGCCAGCAGTTTAGTCCGGTCGGTAACCTACGAGCAGTACTTC
CASSLVRSVTYEQYF
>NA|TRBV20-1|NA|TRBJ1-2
TGCAGTGCTCGCCCCACAGGGCACGACACCTTC
CSARPTGHDTF
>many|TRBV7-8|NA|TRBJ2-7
TGTGCCAGCAGCCCACGCCGGACTTCCCCCTACGAGCAGTACTTC
CASSPRRTSPYEQYF
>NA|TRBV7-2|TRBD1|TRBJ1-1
TGTGCCAGCAGCTTAGTCAGGGGGCGAGGGAACACTGAAGCTTTCTTT
CASSLVRGRGNTEAFF
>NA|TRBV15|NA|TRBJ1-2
TGTGCCACCAGCAGACCCGACAGGACGGGGAGTGGCTACACCTTC
CATSRPDRTGSGYTF
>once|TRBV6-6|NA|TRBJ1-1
TGTGCCAGCAGGCCCGGGGGGGGCGCCTTGGGCACTGAAGCTTTCTTT
CASRPGGGALGTEAFF
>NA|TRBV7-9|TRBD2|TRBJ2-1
TGTGCCAGCAGCTCCCAAGCGGGAGTCAGCGGTGAGCAGTTCTTC
CASSSQAGVSGEQFF
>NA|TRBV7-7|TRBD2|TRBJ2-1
TGTGCTAGCAGCCCCCTTAGCGGGGGGATCGATGAGCAGTTCTTC
CASSPLSGGIDEQFF
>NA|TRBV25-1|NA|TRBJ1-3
TGTGCCAGCAGCCAGGGCTCTGGAAACACCATATATTTT
CASSQGSGNTIYF
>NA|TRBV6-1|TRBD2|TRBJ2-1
TGTGCCAGCAGTGAAAGGCTAGCGGGGTACAATGAGCAGTTCTTC
CASSERLAGYNEQFF
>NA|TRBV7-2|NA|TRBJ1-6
TGTGCCAGCAGCTTAGCACCGGGAAAAGGGGGTTCACCCCTCCACTTT
CASSLAPGKGGSPLHF
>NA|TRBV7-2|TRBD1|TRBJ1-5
TGTGCCAGCAGCTCAACCGGGACAGGGACCCAGCCCCAGCATTTT
CASSSTGTGTQPQHF
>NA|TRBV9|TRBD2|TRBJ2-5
TGTGCCAGCAGCCAGGGACTAGCAGAGACCCAGTACTTC
CASSQGLAETQYF
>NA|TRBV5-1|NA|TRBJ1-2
TGCGCCAGCAGCCCGGGGGGGGCTATCGATGGCTACACCTTC
CASSPGGAIDGYTF
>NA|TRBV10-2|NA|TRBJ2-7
TGCGCCAGCAGTCCAGGAGGAGACGAGCAGTACTTC
CASSPGGDEQYF
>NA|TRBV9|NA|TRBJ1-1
TGTGCCAGCAGCGTAGAAGCGGGGTTCGGTGAAGCTTTCTTT
CASSVEAGFGEAFF
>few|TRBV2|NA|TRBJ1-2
TGTGCCAGCAGTGAGGGGGCGGAGAATTATGGCTACACCTTC
CASSEGAENYGYTF
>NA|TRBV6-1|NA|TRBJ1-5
TGTGCCAGCAGTGCCGAACGGGGGAATCAGCCCCAGCATTTT
CASSAERGNQPQHF
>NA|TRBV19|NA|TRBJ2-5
TGTGCCAGTAGTATACAGGGGGGACAAGAGACCCAGTACTTC
CASSIQGGQETQYF
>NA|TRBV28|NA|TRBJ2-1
TGTGCCAGCAGTTTGGGAGGGGGGAAGCAGTTCTTC
CASSLGGGKQFF
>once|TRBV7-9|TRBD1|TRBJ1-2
TGTTCCAGCAGCTTGATAAACAGGGGGGGCTACACCTTC
CSSSLINRGGYTF
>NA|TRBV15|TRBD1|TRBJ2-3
TGTGCCACCAGCAGAGATGGACAGGGCACAGATACGCAGTATTTT
CATSRDGQGTDTQYF
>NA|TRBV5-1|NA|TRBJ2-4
TGCGCCAGCAGCGAGCAAGATGGGAGAAGAAACATTCAGTACTTC
CASSEQDGRRNIQYF
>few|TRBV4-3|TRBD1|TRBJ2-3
TGCGCCAGCAGCCAAGATCCGGGACAGGGGGCTCGAAGGCTGTATTTT
CASSQDPGQGARRLYF
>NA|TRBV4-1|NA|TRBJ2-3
TGCGCCAGCAGCCAAGAGGTCGTAGGGGCAGATACGCAGTATTTT
CASSQEVVGADTQYF
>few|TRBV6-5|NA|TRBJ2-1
TGTGCCAGCAGGGACTCCGGGAACAATGAGCAGTTCTTC
CASRDSGNNEQFF
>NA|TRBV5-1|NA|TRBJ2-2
TGCGCCAGCAGCTTGACAGCCGGGGAGCTGTTTTTT
CASSLTAGELFF
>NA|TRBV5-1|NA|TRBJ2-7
TGCGCCAGCAGCCTCGGTCGGACTGCTTCTTTCTCCTACGAGCAGTACTTC
CASSLGRTASFSYEQYF
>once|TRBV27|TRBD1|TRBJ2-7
TGTGCCAGCAGAGGGACAGGGGCCTACGAGCAGTACTTC
CASRGTGAYEQYF
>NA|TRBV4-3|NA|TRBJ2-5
TGCGCCAGCAGCCCCGGGAGAGGGGAGACCCAGTACTTC
CASSPGRGETQYF
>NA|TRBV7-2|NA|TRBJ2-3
TGTTCCAGCAGCTTAGTCGGCGGGGGCACAGATACGCAGTATTTT
CSSSLVGGGTDTQYF
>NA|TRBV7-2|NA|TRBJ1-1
TGTGCCAGCAGCCGGGATCCGAACACTGAAGCTTTCTTT
CASSRDPNTEAFF
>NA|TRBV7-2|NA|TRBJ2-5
TGTGCCAGCAGCTTAGTTGGTAGCGAGCAAGAGACCCAGTACTTC
CASSLVGSEQETQYF
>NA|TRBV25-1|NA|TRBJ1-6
TGTGCCACCTCCCCCAGGCAGGGCAATAATTCACCCCTCCACTTT
CATSPRQGNNSPLHF
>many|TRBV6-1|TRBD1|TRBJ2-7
TGTGCCAGCAGTTCCGGGACAGTCCTGTGGGAGCAGTACTTC
CASSSGTVLWEQYF
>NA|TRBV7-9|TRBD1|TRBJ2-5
TGTGCCAGCAGCCCACAAGGGACAGGGCGAGAGACCCAGTACTTC
CASSPQGTGRETQYF
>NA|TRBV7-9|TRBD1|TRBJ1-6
TGTGCCAGCAGCAAGGGGACAGGGGTGAATTCACCCCTCCACTTT
CASSKGTGVNSPLHF
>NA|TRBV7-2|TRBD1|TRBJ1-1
TGTGCCAGCAGCTTGGGACAGGGAAACACTGAAGCTTTCTTT
CASSLGQGNTEAFF
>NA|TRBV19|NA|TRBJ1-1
TGTGCCAGTAGTGACACCCTGAACACTGAAGCTTTCTTT
CASSDTLNTEAFF
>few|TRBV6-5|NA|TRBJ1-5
TGTGCCAGCAGGGCCTCGGGGTCGGGGAATCAGCCCCAGCATTTT
CASRASGSGNQPQHF
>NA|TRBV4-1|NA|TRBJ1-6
TGCGCCAGCAGCCAAGAAGGCAGGGAAAGATCACCCCTCCACTTT
CASSQEGRERSPLHF
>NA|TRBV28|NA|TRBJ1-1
TGTGCCAGCAGTTTAGCCCCGGGAGAAGCTTTCTTT
CASSLAPGEAFF
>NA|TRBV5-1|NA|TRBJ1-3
TGCGCCAGCAGATACACGAACTCTGGAAACACCATATATTTT
CASRYTNSGNTIYF
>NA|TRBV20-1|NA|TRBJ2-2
TGCAGTGCTAGGGATGGGGGCGAGCTGTTTTTT
CSARDGGELFF